This T cell receptor (beta chain) originates from a study of persistence of HIV-infected CD4 T cells. Study-wide findings and caveats: Within sorted populations, more oligoclonal TCRs accompanied more oligoclonal proviruses.

A note on this clone: Its antigen is unknown.

An overlapping HIV-1 Gag peptide pool stimulated these cells at 0.95 to 1 ug/peptide/mL. CD40L-negative CD69-negative CD45RO-high memory CD4+ T cells were sorted as populations depleted of antigen-responding cells. The libraries were made with immunoSEQ version 4 in survey mode. Data came from immunoSEQ multiplex PCR; TCRdb stores just in-frame clones and leaves some out. The sample has 64,000 or so clones, roughly 77% seen once. The germline gives CDR1 SGHDT, CDR2 YYEEEE. The length of the CDR3 is 15 residues. The ends were cut back, 1 base at V and 7 bases at J, with 15 bases in the middle. This specimen was CD4+ T cells sorted from PBMCs after roughly 17-hour stimulation, taken from a patient who received antiretroviral therapy. This sequence joins TRBV5-6 and TRBJ1-5; TRBD1 is a possible D gene (5 bases). The TCR comes from an adult man with HIV who was CMV-seropositive. This chain's CDR3 is CASSLTGTNGQPQHF. As DNA, the CDR3 is TGTGCCAGCAGCTTGACAGGCACAAACGGACAGCCCCAGCATTTT.